Listed here are 3 T cell receptor beta chains from one sample, sequenced in a study of OX40 agonist ivuxolimab in advanced cancers. Repertoires were generated with immunoSEQ multiplex PCR, while TCRdb's copy carries only in-frame clones and drops some. This sample carries 51,000 or so clones, approximately 85% of them seen once, and the ten largest clones take around 1.9%. Sequences were derived from CD4+ or CD8+ T cells sorted from blood, sampled in a trial of the OX40 agonist ivuxolimab. These receptors were collected from an adult with an advanced solid tumor such as melanoma, head and neck, liver or kidney cancer.

As for this clone: One end of the junction does not line up with germline, which may come from a read error. The chain combines TRBV7-2 with TRBJ1-2; 7 nucleotides agree with TRBD1. Germline V gives CDR1 SGHTA, CDR2 FQGNSA. CDR3 length: 15 amino acids. CDR3 residues: CASSRGGTANYGYTF. In DNA, the CDR3 is TGCGCCAGCAGCCGGGGAGGGACAGCTAACTATGGCTACACCTTC.

Notes on this clone: An end of the junction differs from the germline gene, which may be a read error. The chain carries TRBV11-2 and TRBJ1-2, with D unresolved. The CDR3 has 14 amino acids. The germline CDR1 and CDR2 sequences are SGHAT and FQNNGV. The CDR3, as DNA: TGTGCCAGCAGCTTAGATCTGCAGGTCAAAGTACCCCTCTTC. Its translation: CASSLDLQVKVPLF. Supplemented by reference TRBV11-2 and TRBJ1-2, the full variable domain reads EAGVAQSPRYKIIEKRQSVAFWCNPISGHATLYWYQQILGQGPKLLIQFQNNGVVDDSQLPKDRFSAERLKGVDSTLKIQPAKLEDSAVYLCASSLDLQVKVPLFGSGTRLTVV.

Here the CDR3 DNA reads TGTGCCAGCAGCTTAGTAGGAGGCGGTGGGGGGGCGGTCAATGAGCAGTTCTTC. As protein: CASSLVGGGGGAVNEQFF. This chain connects TRBV7-2 to TRBJ2-1; TRBD2 is a possible D gene (7 bases). The germline V and J ends were trimmed by 1 base and 6 bases, with 22 bases remaining between them. This CDR3 has 18 amino acids. Germline V CDR1 and CDR2: SGHTA, FQGNSA.